This record concerns one T cell receptor (beta chain) sequence. The antigen is not known. V was clipped by 3 bases and J by 4 bases, with 14 bases between them. This CDR3 comprises 15 residues. Germline values: CDR1 SGDLS, CDR2 YYNGEE. This record belongs to a study of CD4 T cells in relation to SARS-CoV-2 and coronaviruses. Study at large: Shared crossreactive spike epitopes were mapped to their HLA restriction. Overall study findings and caveats: Samples before the pandemic and after infection were not matched within any donor.

CD4+ T cells from unexposed donors were obtained before the COVID-19 pandemic (2011-2018). After roughly 9 days of culture, CD4+ T cells were isolated. Cells permitting, SARS-CoV-2 S/N and four cold-coronavirus spikes were tested on unexposed-donor CD4+ T cells. On days 3 and 7, cultures got half fresh IL-2 medium. Measured with immunoSEQ multiplex PCR; TCRdb has only the in-frame clones, and not every one. This sample has 20,000 to 25,000 clones, with approximately 82% found just once. Sequencing was carried out using CD4+ T cells from PBMCs, cultured in vitro. This clonotype originated in a human donor in good health. This chain uses TRBV9 with TRBJ1-3; D is perhaps TRBD1 (5 bases). CDR3 in DNA: TGTGCCAGCAGCGCCTCGGGGCAGGCCGGAAACACCATATATTTT. This encodes CASSASGQAGNTIYF.